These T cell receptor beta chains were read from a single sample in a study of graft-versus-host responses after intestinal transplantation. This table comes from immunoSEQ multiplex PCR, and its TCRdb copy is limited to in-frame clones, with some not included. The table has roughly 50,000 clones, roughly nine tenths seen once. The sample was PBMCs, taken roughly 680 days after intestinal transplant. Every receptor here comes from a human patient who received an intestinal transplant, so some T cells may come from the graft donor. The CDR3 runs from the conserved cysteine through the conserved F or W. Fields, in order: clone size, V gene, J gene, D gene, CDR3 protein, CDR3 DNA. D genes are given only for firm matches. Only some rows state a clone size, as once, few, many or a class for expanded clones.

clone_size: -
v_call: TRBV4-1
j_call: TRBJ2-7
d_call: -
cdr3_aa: CASSQAYEQYF
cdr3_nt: TGCGCCAGCAGCCAGGCATACGAGCAGTACTTC

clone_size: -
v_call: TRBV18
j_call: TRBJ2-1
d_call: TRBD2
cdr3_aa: CASSPRASGNNNEQFF
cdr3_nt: TGTGCCAGCTCACCAAGGGCTAGCGGGAATAACAATGAGCAGTTCTTC

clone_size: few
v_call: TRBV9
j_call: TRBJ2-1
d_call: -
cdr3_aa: CASSVEREQFF
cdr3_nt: TGTGCCAGCAGCGTAGAGAGGGAGCAGTTCTTC

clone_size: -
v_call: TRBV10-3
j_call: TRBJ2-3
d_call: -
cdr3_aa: CAISVRESTDTQYF
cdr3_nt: TGTGCCATCAGCGTCCGGGAAAGCACAGATACGCAGTATTTT

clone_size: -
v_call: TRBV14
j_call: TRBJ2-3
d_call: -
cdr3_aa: CASSYLGRDTQYF
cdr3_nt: TGTGCCAGCAGTTACTTAGGGAGGGATACGCAGTATTTT

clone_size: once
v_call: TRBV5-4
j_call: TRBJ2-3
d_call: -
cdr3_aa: CASSPRTSTDTQYF
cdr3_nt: TGTGCCAGCAGCCCACGGACTAGCACAGATACGCAGTATTTT

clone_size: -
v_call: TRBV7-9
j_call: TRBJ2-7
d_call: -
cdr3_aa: CASSPEAGFSTYEQYF
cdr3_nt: TGTGCCAGCAGCCCCGAGGCGGGGTTTAGCACCTACGAGCAGTACTTC

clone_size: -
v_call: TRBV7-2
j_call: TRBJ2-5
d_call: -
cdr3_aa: CASSLVIQETQYF
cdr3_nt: TGTGCCAGCAGCTTAGTCATCCAAGAGACCCAGTACTTC

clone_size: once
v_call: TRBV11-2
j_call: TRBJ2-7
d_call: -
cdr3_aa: CASSLVVRPDEQYF
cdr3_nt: TGTGCCAGCAGCTTAGTAGTCCGCCCCGACGAGCAGTACTTC

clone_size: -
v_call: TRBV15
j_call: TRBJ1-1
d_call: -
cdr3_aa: CATSRPEGDLNTEAFF
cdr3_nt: TGTGCCACCAGCAGACCGGAGGGGGACCTGAACACTGAAGCTTTCTTT

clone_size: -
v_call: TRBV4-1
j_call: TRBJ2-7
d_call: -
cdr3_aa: CASSQSRDGSYEQYF
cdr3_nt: TGCGCCAGCAGCCAGAGCAGGGACGGCTCCTACGAGCAGTACTTC

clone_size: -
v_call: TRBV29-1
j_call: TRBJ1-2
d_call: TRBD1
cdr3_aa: CSVERQGSYGYTF
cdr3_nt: TGCAGCGTTGAGAGACAGGGCAGCTATGGCTACACCTTC

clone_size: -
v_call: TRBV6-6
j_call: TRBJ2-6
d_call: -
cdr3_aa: CASLGMALGANVLTF
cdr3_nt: TGTGCCAGCTTAGGAATGGCCTTGGGGGCCAACGTCCTGACTTTC

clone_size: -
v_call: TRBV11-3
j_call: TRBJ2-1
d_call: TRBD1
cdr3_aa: CASTNLGGQGYNEQFF
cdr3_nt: TGTGCCAGCACGAACTTAGGGGGCCAGGGATACAATGAGCAGTTCTTC

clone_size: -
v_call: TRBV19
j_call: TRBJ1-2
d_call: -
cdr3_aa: CASLGRAYGYTF
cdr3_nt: TGTGCCAGTCTGGGACGGGCCTATGGCTACACCTTC

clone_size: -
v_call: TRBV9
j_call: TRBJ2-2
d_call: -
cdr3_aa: CASSARDTYTGELFF
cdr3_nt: TGTGCCAGCAGCGCCCGGGACACCTACACCGGGGAGCTGTTTTTT

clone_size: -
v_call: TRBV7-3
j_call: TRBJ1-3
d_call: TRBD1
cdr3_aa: CASSVQGEPDTIYF
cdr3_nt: TGTGCCAGCAGCGTACAGGGGGAGCCAGACACCATATATTTT

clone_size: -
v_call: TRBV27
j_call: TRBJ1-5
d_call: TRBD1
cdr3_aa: CASSSTGRGLDSNQPQHF
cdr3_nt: TGTGCCAGCAGTTCGACAGGGCGGGGGCTGGATAGCAATCAGCCCCAGCATTTT

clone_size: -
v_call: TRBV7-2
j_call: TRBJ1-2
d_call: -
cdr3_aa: CASSPSWGDEDGYTF
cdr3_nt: TGTGCCAGCAGCCCAAGTTGGGGGGATGAGGATGGCTACACCTTC

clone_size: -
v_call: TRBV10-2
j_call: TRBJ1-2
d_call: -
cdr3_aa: CASSESGGQVGYTF
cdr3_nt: TGCGCCAGCAGTGAGTCGGGTGGGCAGGTTGGCTACACCTTC

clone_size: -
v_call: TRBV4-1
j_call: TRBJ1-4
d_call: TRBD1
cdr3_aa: CASSQAGTGVGLFF
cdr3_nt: TGCGCCAGCAGCCAAGCCGGGACAGGGGTTGGACTGTTTTTT

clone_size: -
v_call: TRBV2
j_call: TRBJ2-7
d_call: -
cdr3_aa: CASSTGPYEQYF
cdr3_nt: TGTGCCAGCAGTACGGGCCCCTACGAGCAGTACTTC

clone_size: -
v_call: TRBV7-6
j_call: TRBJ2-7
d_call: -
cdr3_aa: CASSQFPVYEQYF
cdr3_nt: TGTGCCAGCAGCCAGTTCCCAGTCTACGAGCAGTACTTC

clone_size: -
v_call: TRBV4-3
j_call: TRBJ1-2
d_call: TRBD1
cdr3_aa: CAGTGGDSTF
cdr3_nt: TGCGCTGGGACAGGGGGTGACTCCACCTTC

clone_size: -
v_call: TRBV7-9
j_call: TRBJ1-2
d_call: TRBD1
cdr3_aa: CANSLRGRQGNYGYTF
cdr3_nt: TGTGCCAACAGCTTAAGGGGGAGACAGGGTAACTATGGCTACACCTTC

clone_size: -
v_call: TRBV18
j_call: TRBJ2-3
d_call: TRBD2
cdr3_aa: CASSLPAGGGTDTQYF
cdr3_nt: TGTGCCAGCTCACTTCCTGCGGGGGGAGGCACAGATACGCAGTATTTT

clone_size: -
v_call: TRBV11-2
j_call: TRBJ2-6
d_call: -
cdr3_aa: CASSLPRGVRPGANVLTF
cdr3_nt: TGTGCCAGCAGCCTCCCCAGGGGGGTAAGACCTGGGGCCAACGTCCTGACTTTC

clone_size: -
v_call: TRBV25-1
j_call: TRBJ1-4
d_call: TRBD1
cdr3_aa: CASSEHPGTGDEKLFF
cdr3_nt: TGTGCCAGCAGTGAACACCCCGGGACAGGGGATGAAAAACTGTTTTTT

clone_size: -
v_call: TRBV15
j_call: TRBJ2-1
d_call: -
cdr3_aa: CATGPPGGYEQFF
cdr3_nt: TGTGCCACCGGACCCCCCGGGGGTTATGAGCAGTTCTTC

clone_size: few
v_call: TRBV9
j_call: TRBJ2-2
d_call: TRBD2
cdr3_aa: CASSSRSGGATGELFF
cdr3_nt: TGTGCCAGCAGCTCCAGAAGCGGGGGGGCGACCGGGGAGCTGTTTTTT

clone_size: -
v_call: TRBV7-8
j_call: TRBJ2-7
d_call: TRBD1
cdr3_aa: CASSGPGTVSYEQYF
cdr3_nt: TGTGCCAGCAGCGGGCCCGGGACAGTCTCCTACGAGCAGTACTTC

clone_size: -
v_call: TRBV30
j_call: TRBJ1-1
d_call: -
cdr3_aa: CAWNTRPDTEAFF
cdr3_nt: TGTGCCTGGAATACGAGGCCGGACACTGAAGCTTTCTTT

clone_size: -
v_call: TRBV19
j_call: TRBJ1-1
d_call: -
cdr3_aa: CASSSKATKNTEAFF
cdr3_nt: TGTGCCAGTAGTTCGAAGGCCACCAAGAACACTGAAGCTTTCTTT

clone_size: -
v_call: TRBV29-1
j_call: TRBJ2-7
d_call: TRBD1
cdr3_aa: CSVSRTGSHEQYF
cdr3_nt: TGCAGCGTTAGCAGGACAGGGTCTCACGAGCAGTACTTC

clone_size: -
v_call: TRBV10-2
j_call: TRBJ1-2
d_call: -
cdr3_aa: CASPGTPSYTF
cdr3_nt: TGCGCCAGCCCGGGCACTCCGAGCTACACCTTC

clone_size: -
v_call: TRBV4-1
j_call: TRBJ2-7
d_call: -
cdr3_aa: CASSQAPTVSYERYF
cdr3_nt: TGCGCCAGCAGCCAAGCTCCGACAGTCTCCTACGAGCGGTACTTC

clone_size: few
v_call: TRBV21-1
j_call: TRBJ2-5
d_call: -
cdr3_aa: CASSKEHTQETQYF
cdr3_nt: TGTGCCAGCAGCAAAGAGCATACCCAAGAGACCCAGTACTTC

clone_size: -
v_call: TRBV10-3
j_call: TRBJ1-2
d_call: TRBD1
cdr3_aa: CATLGVETGGQENYGYTF
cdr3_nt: TGTGCCACCCTGGGCGTAGAAACAGGGGGACAGGAGAACTATGGCTACACCTTC

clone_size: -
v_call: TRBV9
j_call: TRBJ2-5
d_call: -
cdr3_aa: CASSVDGQETQYF
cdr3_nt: TGTGCCAGCAGCGTAGACGGGCAAGAGACCCAGTACTTC

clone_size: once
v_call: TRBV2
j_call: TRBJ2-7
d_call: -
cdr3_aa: CASSEALSSAYEQYF
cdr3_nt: TGTGCCAGCAGTGAAGCGCTTAGTTCAGCCTACGAGCAGTACTTC

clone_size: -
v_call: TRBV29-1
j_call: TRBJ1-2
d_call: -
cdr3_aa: CSVEVWSQGRGGYTF
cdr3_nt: TGCAGCGTTGAAGTATGGTCGCAGGGGCGGGGGGGCTACACCTTC

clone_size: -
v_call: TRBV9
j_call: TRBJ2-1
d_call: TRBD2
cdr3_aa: CASSFRGGSYNEQFF
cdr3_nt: TGTGCCAGCAGCTTCCGCGGGGGTTCCTACAATGAGCAGTTCTTC

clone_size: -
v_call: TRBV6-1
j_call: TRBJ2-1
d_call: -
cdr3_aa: CASRPGYNEQFF
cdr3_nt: TGTGCCAGCAGGCCAGGGTACAATGAGCAGTTCTTC

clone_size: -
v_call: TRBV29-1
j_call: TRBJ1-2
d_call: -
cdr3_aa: CSVAQGAGGYTF
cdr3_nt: TGCAGCGTTGCACAGGGCGCTGGGGGCTACACCTTC

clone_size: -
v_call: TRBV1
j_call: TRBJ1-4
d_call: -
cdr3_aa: CTSSQFQSMGCEKLFF
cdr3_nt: TGCACCAGCAGCCAATTCCAAAGCATGGGGTGTGAAAAACTGTTTTTT

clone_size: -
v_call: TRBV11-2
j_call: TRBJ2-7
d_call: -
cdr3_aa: CASSSRQSYEQYF
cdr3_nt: TGTGCCAGCAGCTCGAGGCAGAGCTACGAGCAGTACTTC